The TCR beta chain described here comes from a study of T-cell reconstitution after alpha-beta-depleted transplantation in children. This clonotype occurred many times. It was with unique molecular identifiers that the TCRbeta library was prepared. TCRdb reanalysed the PCR reads using MiXCR and keeps one entry per CDR3 protein. The sample yields under 300,000 distinct CDR3 sequences, about 9.6% seen once. V lost 0 bases, J lost 2 bases, and 6 bases lay in between. There are 14 residues in the CDR3. Germline CDR1 reads SGHTA; CDR2 reads FQGNSA. The TCR was taken from a human donor who donated a stem cell graft to a child with SCID. The sequenced sample was PBMCs from the stem cell graft donor, obtained from the stem cell graft. V is TRBV7-2 and J is TRBJ2-3; D unclear. CDR3 in amino acids: CASSLARPTDTQYF. The CDR3, as DNA: TGTGCCAGCAGCTTAGCTCGGCCCACAGATACGCAGTATTTT.